The 10 T cell receptor beta chains presented below share a single source sample, sequenced in a study of beta chain features in type 1 diabetes. The isolated RNA, all of it, was reverse transcribed, so expressed TCRB transcripts were what got sequenced. Some clones are missing from TCRdb's copy, which holds only in-frame ones; the method was immunoSEQ multiplex PCR. Among approximately 200,000 clones, about 9.3% were seen once, and the ten largest hold about 0.037%. The specimen was naive CD4+ T cells from blood. These receptors all come from a woman younger than 35 in good health.

V is TRBV19 and J is TRBJ1-4; D is unresolved. V shed 3 bases and J shed 0 bases, with 8 bases lying between them. Germline CDR1 is LNHDA and CDR2 is SQIVND (reference sequence). The CDR3 covers 15 residues. The CDR3 spells CASSMQTPTNEKLFF. CDR3 sequence (DNA): TGTGCCAGTAGTATGCAGACACCAACTAATGAAAAACTGTTTTTT.

This clone was detected only a few times. This chain connects TRBV5-1 to TRBJ2-7; possibly TRBD2 for D (6 bases). The CDR3 totals 19 residues. CDR1 is SGHRS, CDR2 YFSETQ, per germline. V was trimmed by 0 bases and J by 3 bases, leaving 25 bases between them. Here the CDR3 reads CASSLVPTLGAGRYYEQYF. CDR3 nucleotide sequence: TGCGCCAGCAGCTTGGTGCCCACCCTCGGGGCGGGAAGATACTACGAGCAGTACTTC.

This clone was recorded a few times. The rearrangement links TRBV2 to TRBJ2-5, with 10 bases fitting TRBD2. The CDR3 length is 14 residues. Germline V CDR1 and CDR2: SNHLY, FYNNEI. Trimming cost V 6 bases and J 8 bases; bases outside gene matches: 9. CDR3 residues: CASRATLAGATQYF. The CDR3 nucleotides are TGTGCCAGCAGGGCGACTCTAGCGGGGGCTACCCAGTACTTC.

In nucleotides, the CDR3 is TGTGCCACCTCGGGACTAGCGGTGGACGTGCAGTTCTTC. Protein sequence: CATSGLAVDVQFF. The J gene is TRBJ2-1, the V gene TRBV2; 11 bases are a match to TRBD2. CDR3 length equals 13 residues. V lost 10 bases to trimming and J lost 12 bases; unmatched junction nucleotides: 11. Per germline, CDR1 SNHLY and CDR2 FYNNEI.

The V and J genes are TRBV30 and TRBJ1-4, with 9 bases identical to TRBD1. The CDR3 contains 13 residues. The trim removed 7 bases at V and 8 bases at J, leaving 8 bases unmatched. The V gene's germline CDR1 is GTSNPN and CDR2 SVGIG (reference sequence). CDR3 amino acids: CAFSGTGQEKLFF. In nucleotides, the CDR3 is TGTGCCTTCTCCGGGACAGGGCAGGAAAAACTGTTTTTT.

There are a few counts of this clone. The CDR3: CSVDGVAGGFPSKNIQYF. The CDR3 DNA reads TGCAGCGTTGATGGGGTAGCGGGAGGTTTCCCCTCCAAAAACATTCAGTACTTC. The rearrangement joins TRBV29-1 to TRBJ2-4, with 10 bases matching TRBD2. Germline V gives CDR1 SQVTM, CDR2 ANQGSEA. The CDR3 has 18 residues. V lost 3 bases and J lost 2; bases outside the gene matches: 13.

The rearrangement joins TRBV29-1 to TRBJ1-1; D might be TRBD1 (6 bases). This CDR3 region has 13 residues. Germline V gives CDR1 SQVTM, CDR2 ANQGSEA. V lost 7 bases and J lost 3, with 15 bases in between. The CDR3 DNA sequence: TGCAGCGGTGAGACAGGCCTGGACACTGAAGCTTTCTTT. It yields the protein CSGETGLDTEAFF.

This chain uses TRBV6-6 with TRBJ1-4; perhaps TRBD1 as D (6 bases). CDR3 size: 15 residues. V was pared by 7 bases and J by 7 bases, with 19 bases between. CDR1 is MNHNY, CDR2 SVGAGI, per germline (reference sequence). CDR3 in amino acids: CASTGGGGRGEKLFF. In DNA form, the CDR3 reads TGTGCCAGCACCGGGGGCGGGGGTAGAGGTGAAAAACTGTTTTTT.

This clone was observed a few times. J is TRBJ1-2 and V is TRBV2; 7 bases are shared with TRBD1. This CDR3 comprises 14 residues. Germline V CDR1 and CDR2: SNHLY, FYNNEI. The V and J ends lost 0 bases and 8 bases, in that order; junction bases with no gene match: 6. The CDR3 sequence is CASSEAKGAGGYTF. The CDR3, as DNA: TGTGCCAGCAGTGAAGCCAAGGGGGCGGGGGGCTACACCTTC.

This clone was detected a few times. The chain links TRBV5-1 to TRBJ2-1, with 12 bases lining up with TRBD2. Losses at the gene ends were 1 base for V and 6 bases for J; bases not matched to a gene: 8. The CDR3 has 17 residues. Germline-derived CDR1 and CDR2 are SGHRS and YFSETQ. The CDR3 bases are TGCGCCAGCAGCTTGTGGCTAGCGGGGGGGCGAAGCAATGAGCAGTTCTTC. This gives the protein CASSLWLAGGRSNEQFF.